What follows is one T cell receptor (beta chain) and its context. The CDR3 runs 15 residues. Trimming cost V 5 bases and J 2 bases; bases outside gene matches: 8. Germline V CDR1 and CDR2: SGHTA, FQGNSA. The data belong to a study of shared clonotypes between healthy human individuals. Genomic DNA of each subset was evenly split across several immunoSEQ plates. Libraries were prepared by immunoSEQ multiplex PCR; TCRdb keeps only in-frame clonotypes and omits some of them. The sample yields about half a million clones, roughly 80% seen once. What was sequenced was PBMCs. This TCR was recovered from a woman aged 35 to 49 in good health. Some clones in this sample may be carry-over from other donors' samples. The chain couples TRBV7-2 to TRBJ1-2; 7 bases map to TRBD1. This CDR3 reads CASSPRQGGNYGYTF. The CDR3 bases are TGTGCCAGCAGCCCAAGGCAGGGGGGGAACTATGGCTACACCTTC.